Below are 20 T cell receptor beta chains sequenced from a single sample in a study of early stage breast cancer tumors (dated by TCRdb to 2015 to 2018). The library was prepared using the immunoSEQ multiplex PCR assay. This is the immuneACCESS table as TCRdb keeps it, with only in-frame sequences that have V and J called. A part of the clones is gone; compared with another copy, unresolved V genes explain less than half, and the rest is unexplained. The sample data list about 29,000 clones, and almost 85% of these were observed just once. The leading ten clones occupy roughly 9.9% of the sample. Input material: blood. The receptor source for this set is a person in their fifties or sixties with breast cancer.

This clone showed up just a few times. The gene calls are TRBV30 and TRBJ1-1; D gene unclear. This CDR3 has 13 amino acids. V was clipped by 4 bases and J by 1 base, with 10 bases between them. CDR1 GTSNPN and CDR2 SVGIG come from the germline V gene (reference sequence). CDR3 sequence: CAWIPVENTEAFF. CDR3 DNA: TGTGCCTGGATTCCAGTAGAGAACACTGAAGCTTTCTTT.

The CDR3 nucleotides are TGTGCCAGCAGCTTAGTGGAGATAGCCAAAAACATTCAGTACTTC. Its protein is CASSLVEIAKNIQYF. The chain uses TRBV7-9 and TRBJ2-4; no clear D. Germline V lookup: CDR1 SEHNR, CDR2 FQNEAQ (reference sequence). V was shortened by 1 base and J by 0 bases, with 7 bases between the two germline ends. This CDR3 spans 15 amino acids.

In its sample, this clone was seen a few times. The chain joins TRBV6-5 to TRBJ1-6, with a tentative D call TRBD1 (5 bases). The germline V gene encodes CDR1 MNHEY and CDR2 SVGAGI. Between the trimmed V and J ends, which lost 4 bases and 9 bases, there was a span of 16 bases. CDR3 length equals 15 residues. CDR3 in DNA: TGTGCCAGCAGTTTGGTCAGGGCGGAGGGTTCACCCCTCCACTTT. It translates to CASSLVRAEGSPLHF.

This clone was counted a single time. The V gene is TRBV11-2, the J gene TRBJ2-1, with TRBD2 matching 12 bases. The CDR3 has 18 residues. CDR1 is SGHAT and CDR2 is FQNNGV in the germline V gene. Trimming removed 5 bases from V and 1 base from J; junction bases left unmatched: 9. CDR3 sequence reads: CASSPGTSGLRSYNEQFF. The CDR3 DNA follows: TGTGCCAGCAGCCCAGGGACTAGCGGGCTGAGGTCCTACAATGAGCAGTTCTTC.

The chain couples TRBV6-5 to TRBJ1-2, with a tentative D call TRBD1 (5 bases). Germline V gene sequence: CDR1 MNHEY, CDR2 SVGAGI. This CDR3 region has 11 residues. Trimming pared 5 bases from V and 7 bases from J, leaving 8 bases between. The CDR3: CASSQGGGYTF. CDR3 in DNA: TGTGCCAGCAGTCAGGGTGGTGGCTACACCTTC.

This chain links TRBV9 with TRBJ2-3, with 12 bases fitting TRBD2. Germline-derived CDR1 and CDR2 are SGDLS and YYNGEE. The CDR3 runs to 16 residues. The V segment lost 3 bases and the J segment 6 bases; nucleotides outside the gene matches: 8. CDR3 sequence reads: CASSAFLAGGQDTQYF. In DNA form, the CDR3 reads TGTGCCAGCAGCGCGTTCCTAGCGGGGGGGCAGGATACGCAGTATTTT.

This clone was found once. The chain combines TRBV30 with TRBJ1-1; no clear D gene. Germline assignment: CDR1 GTSNPN and CDR2 SVGIG (reference sequence). V gave up 4 bases and J gave up 6 bases, with 18 bases separating them. The CDR3 extends over 14 amino acids. The CDR3 protein is CAWKRVTARAEAFF. The DNA of the CDR3 is TGTGCCTGGAAACGTGTGACCGCCCGGGCTGAAGCTTTCTTT.

The gene calls are TRBV28 and TRBJ1-2, with TRBD1 matching 7 bases. The CDR3 loop spans 15 amino acids. The V gene's germline CDR1 is MDHEN and CDR2 SYDVKM. After removal of 5 bases from V and 10 bases from J, the junction contained 16 bases not matched to a gene. The CDR3 is CASSLPPTGWETYTF. The CDR3 nucleotides are TGTGCCAGCAGTCTTCCCCCGACAGGGTGGGAGACCTACACCTTC.

This chain uses TRBV18 with TRBJ2-3, with 9 bases matching TRBD2. This CDR3 spans 15 amino acids. Germline V gives CDR1 KGHSH, CDR2 LQKENI. The V gene end was trimmed by 6 bases and the J gene end by 2 bases; junction bases not matched to a gene: 6. CDR3 protein: CASSPLAGSTDTQYF. CDR3 in DNA: TGTGCCAGCTCCCCTCTAGCGGGGTCCACAGATACGCAGTATTTT.

The rearrangement joins TRBV7-2 to TRBJ2-7; 10 bases line up with TRBD2. Germline values: CDR1 SGHTA, CDR2 FQGNSA. CDR3 length equals 14 residues. V was clipped by 4 bases and J by 6 bases; unmatched bases: 6. The CDR3 spells CASSSSWTSGEQYF. The CDR3 DNA is TGTGCCAGCAGCTCCTCTTGGACTAGCGGCGAGCAGTACTTC.

J is TRBJ2-2 and V is TRBV9; the D call may be TRBD1 or TRBD2 (6 bases each). The CDR3 is made up of 14 amino acids. Trimming stripped 0 bases from V and 7 bases from J, with 10 bases between. Per the germline V gene, CDR1 is SGDLS and CDR2 is YYNGEE. This chain's CDR3 is CASSVAKGGGELFF. For the CDR3, the DNA is TGTGCCAGCAGCGTAGCAAAGGGGGGCGGGGAGCTGTTTTTT.

The rearrangement joins TRBV27 to TRBJ2-3; the match to TRBD2 covers 9 bases. CDR3 length equals 17 residues. CDR1 is MNHEY, CDR2 SMNVEV, per germline (reference sequence). V lost 3 bases and J lost 4; bases outside the gene matches: 11. In nucleotides, the CDR3 is TGTGCCAGCAGTTTTACCGTCATAGCGGGAGTTCCAGATACGCAGTATTTT. Translation gives CASSFTVIAGVPDTQYF.

In its sample, this clone was seen once. The gene calls are TRBV7-3 and TRBJ2-1; 7 positions agree with TRBD1. Germline lookup yields CDR1 SGHTA and CDR2 FQGTGA. V shed 3 bases and J 12 bases; nucleotides not matched to a gene: 8. The CDR3 loop spans 13 amino acids. The CDR3, as DNA: TGTGCCAGCAGCTTTGGGACAGCCGAAGGGCAGTTCTTC. Protein sequence: CASSFGTAEGQFF.

The chain joins TRBV4-3 to TRBJ2-3; TRBD2 aligns across 10 bases. Germline CDR1 is LGHNA and CDR2 is YSLEER. The V and J ends lost 0 bases and 3 bases, in that order; junction bases with no gene match: 9. The CDR3 length is 18 residues. The CDR3 DNA reads as TGCGCCAGCAGCCAAGAAAAAGCGGGAGGGCCCTCGACAGATACGCAGTATTTT. This codes for CASSQEKAGGPSTDTQYF.

The rearrangement uses TRBV5-4 and TRBJ1-3, with D possibly matching TRBD1 (6 bases). Germline V gives CDR1 SGHNT, CDR2 YYREEE (reference sequence). This CDR3 is built from 18 residues. The V end lost 4 bases, the J end lost 0 bases, and 20 bases lay between the germline ends. The CDR3 nucleotides are TGTGCCAGCAGCGTAATGTTTGGGGGCTCCTTCTCTGGAAACACCATATATTTT. Its protein product is CASSVMFGGSFSGNTIYF.

The chain combines TRBV30 with TRBJ2-7; D may match TRBD1 or TRBD2 (6 bases each). V shed 4 bases and J shed 4 bases, with 14 bases lying between them. The CDR3 consists of 13 residues. Germline V lookup: CDR1 GTSNPN, CDR2 SVGIG (reference sequence). The CDR3 is CAWTNTGRYEQYF. The DNA for the CDR3 is TGTGCCTGGACGAATACAGGGAGGTACGAGCAGTACTTC.

The V and J genes are TRBV19 and TRBJ1-2, with TRBD1 identical over 9 bases. The trim removed 11 bases at V and 4 bases at J, leaving 8 bases unmatched. CDR3 size: 13 residues. CDR1 and CDR2 (germline): LNHDA, SQIVND (reference sequence). The CDR3 region is CACMGDRAYGYTF. CDR3 nucleotide sequence: TGTGCCTGCATGGGGGACAGGGCCTATGGCTACACCTTC.

V usage is TRBV7-8 and J usage is TRBJ2-6; D might be TRBD1 (5 bases). Trimming removed 2 bases from V and 3 bases from J, with 11 bases in between. Germline V gives CDR1 SGHVS, CDR2 FQNEAQ. The CDR3 sequence is 16 residues long. CDR3 DNA sequence: TGTGCCAGCAGCTTACAGGGTGCAAGTGGGGCCAACGTCCTGACTTTC. The encoded protein is CASSLQGASGANVLTF.

This sequence joins TRBV5-1 and TRBJ2-7; D might be TRBD1 (6 bases). Germline V gene sequence: CDR1 SGHRS, CDR2 YFSETQ. Trimming removed 4 bases from V and 2 bases from J, with 10 bases in between. The CDR3 runs 13 residues. Here the CDR3 reads CASSPEGAYEQYF. The CDR3 DNA reads as TGCGCCAGCAGCCCCGAGGGGGCCTACGAGCAGTACTTC.

V and J are TRBV7-9 and TRBJ2-1, with 7 bases identical to TRBD2. The J segment lost 3 bases and the V segment lost 5 bases, leaving 4 bases of the junction unmatched. Per germline, CDR1 SEHNR and CDR2 FQNEAQ (reference sequence). CDR3 length equals 14 residues. The CDR3 nucleotides read TGTGCCAGCAGCCAGCGGGGAGGCTACAATGAGCAGTTCTTC. Protein sequence: CASSQRGGYNEQFF.